The rows below give T cell receptor beta chains drawn from one sample of a study of sequential checkpoint blockade in melanoma. The repertoire was sequenced with immunoSEQ multiplex PCR; TCRdb's copy has only in-frame clones and lacks some. The top ten clones hold roughly 28% of a sample with roughly 3,000 clones, approximately 20% of them seen once. The sequencing here drew on tumor tissue (inferred from file names), taken from a patient given nivolumab and ipilimumab in sequence. The receptor set was obtained from a human donor with melanoma. The CDR3 runs from the conserved cysteine through the conserved F or W. The order of the fields is D gene, CDR3 length, clone size, V gene, J gene, CDR3 protein, CDR3 DNA. D genes are given only for firm matches. Clone size appears in some rows only: once, few, many, or a class for an expanded clone.

D: TRBD2
length: 16
size: few
V: TRBV4-1
J: TRBJ2-1
CDR3: CASSQDSRGGADEQFF
DNA: TGCGCCAGCAGCCAAGATTCTCGCGGGGGGGCCGATGAGCAGTTCTTC

D: TRBD1
length: 15
size: medium-sized
V: TRBV11-3
J: TRBJ2-1
CDR3: CASSPRRGQGGEQFF
DNA: TGTGCCAGCAGCCCAAGGCGGGGACAGGGGGGTGAGCAGTTCTTC

D: .
length: 15
size: medium-sized
V: TRBV11-3
J: TRBJ2-2
CDR3: CASSSYKGYTGELFF
DNA: TGTGCCAGCAGCTCCTACAAGGGGTATACCGGGGAGCTGTTTTTT

D: .
length: 14
size: .
V: TRBV19
J: TRBJ2-1
CDR3: CASRGGSSYNEQFF
DNA: TGTGCCAGTAGGGGGGGTAGCTCCTACAATGAGCAGTTCTTC

D: .
length: 16
size: once
V: TRBV18
J: TRBJ2-1
CDR3: CASSPPRPGTYNEQFF
DNA: TGTGCCAGCTCACCACCGCGTCCGGGCACTTACAATGAGCAGTTCTTC

D: .
length: 16
size: .
V: TRBV6-8
J: TRBJ2-5
CDR3: CASRQTRGGLEETQYF
DNA: TGTGCCAGCAGACAGACCAGGGGAGGCTTAGAAGAGACCCAGTACTTC

D: .
length: 14
size: few
V: TRBV28
J: TRBJ1-5
CDR3: CASTYGGLGQPQHF
DNA: TGTGCCAGCACTTACGGAGGGTTGGGTCAGCCCCAGCATTTT

D: .
length: 15
size: few
V: TRBV11-3
J: TRBJ2-1
CDR3: CASSLGGGANNEQFF
DNA: TGTGCCAGCAGCTTAGGAGGGGGGGCAAACAATGAGCAGTTCTTC

D: .
length: 14
size: medium-sized
V: TRBV11-3
J: TRBJ1-1
CDR3: CASSLVLGGTEAFF
DNA: TGTGCCAGCAGCTTAGTACTAGGGGGGACTGAGGCTTTCTTT

D: TRBD1
length: 15
size: medium-sized
V: TRBV6-8
J: TRBJ1-6
CDR3: CASSYSGQGYSPLHF
DNA: TGTGCCAGCAGTTACTCGGGACAGGGGTATTCACCCCTCCACTTT

D: .
length: 15
size: few
V: TRBV6-7
J: TRBJ1-2
CDR3: CASLYGRTPNYGYTF
DNA: TGTGCCAGCCTTTACGGCAGGACTCCTAACTATGGCTACACCTTC

D: .
length: 16
size: .
V: TRBV5-1
J: TRBJ1-3
CDR3: CASSLAPGSSGNTIYF
DNA: TGCGCCAGCAGTCTGGCTCCGGGGAGCTCTGGAAACACCATATATTTT

D: .
length: 15
size: many
V: TRBV11-3
J: TRBJ2-3
CDR3: CASSPGSGEGDTQYF
DNA: TGTGCCAGCAGCCCCGGTTCGGGAGAAGGAGATACGCAGTATTTT

D: .
length: 17
size: .
V: TRBV6-1
J: TRBJ2-3
CDR3: CASSEGRGAGWRNTQYF
DNA: TGTGCCAGCAGTGAAGGACGGGGGGCGGGGTGGAGAAATACGCAGTATTTT

D: TRBD1
length: 18
size: .
V: TRBV5-1
J: TRBJ1-3
CDR3: CASSFTGTGQYSGNTIYF
DNA: TGCGCCAGCAGCTTCACCGGGACAGGTCAATACTCTGGAAACACCATATATTTT